Below, 27 T cell receptor beta chains from the same sample are listed, as sequenced in a study of blood T cell repertoires in COVID-19. The data were produced by immunoSEQ multiplex PCR, yet TCRdb's version contains in-frame clones alone and is incomplete. The repertoire includes fewer than 300,000 clones, around nine tenths of them detected once, and 0.95% to 1.2% sits in the top ten. The sample comprised PBMCs or T cells enriched from blood (not recorded which). The receptors were sampled from a woman in her thirties who had recovered from COVID-19.

J is TRBJ1-5 and V is TRBV6-5, with TRBD1 matching over 7 bases. CDR3 length: 16 residues. V was pared by 4 bases and J by 4 bases, with 10 bases of the junction left unmatched. Germline V gene data show CDR1 as MNHEY and CDR2 as SVGAGI. The CDR3 DNA follows: TGTGCCAGCAGTTTTTATATGGGACAGTTAAATCAGCCCCAGCATTTT. It encodes CASSFYMGQLNQPQHF.

V is TRBV27 and J is TRBJ1-2; no firm D call. Germline CDR1 reads MNHEY; CDR2 reads SMNVEV (reference sequence). The CDR3 runs 13 residues. V was shortened by 5 bases and J by 6 bases, with 13 bases between the two germline ends. The CDR3 loop is CASSDPGFNGYTF. The CDR3 DNA sequence: TGTGCCAGCAGTGACCCGGGATTCAATGGCTACACCTTC.

The chain employs TRBV5-5 and TRBJ1-3; D is possibly TRBD1 (6 bases). Between the trimmed V and J ends, which lost 5 bases and 0 bases, there was a span of 15 bases. This CDR3 has 16 residues. The germline V gene has CDR1 SGHKS and CDR2 YYEKEE (reference sequence). The CDR3 protein is CASRPLQGSSGNTIYF. The CDR3 nucleotides are TGTGCCAGCAGGCCTCTACAGGGAAGCTCTGGAAACACCATATATTTT.

The V call is TRBV30, the J call TRBJ2-6; 9 nucleotides align to TRBD2. In germline, CDR1 is GTSNPN, CDR2 SVGIG (reference sequence). The CDR3 consists of 17 residues. V trimming: 0 bases; J trimming: 1 base; junction bases outside the gene matches: 4. This CDR3 reads CAWSVLAGWSGANVLTF. The CDR3 DNA sequence: TGTGCCTGGAGTGTACTAGCGGGTTGGTCTGGGGCCAACGTCCTGACTTTC.

This clone was seen once. V is TRBV7-9 and J is TRBJ2-2; D ambiguous. The CDR3 is made up of 15 amino acids. Trimming took off 3 bases at V and 5 bases at J, with 13 bases between the two ends. The germline V gene encodes CDR1 SEHNR and CDR2 FQNEAQ (reference sequence). The CDR3: CASSFLSFGTGELFF. The CDR3 region has the DNA TGTGCCAGCAGCTTTCTGAGCTTCGGTACCGGGGAGCTGTTTTTT.

The chain couples TRBV5-4 to TRBJ2-5, with a weak D call TRBD1 (6 bases). V dropped 4 bases and J dropped 6 bases, with 25 bases sitting between them. The CDR3 runs to 17 residues. Germline V gene lookup returns CDR1 SGHNT and CDR2 YYREEE (reference sequence). The CDR3 sequence is CASSPGGQSFGRKTQYF. CDR3 sequence (DNA): TGTGCCAGCAGCCCAGGAGGACAGAGCTTTGGTCGGAAGACCCAGTACTTC.

A word on this clone: Other nucleotide sequences in the sample specify the same CDR3. The chain links TRBV3-1 (or the pseudogene TRBV3-2) to TRBJ1-5, with a possible D match to TRBD1 (6 bases). This CDR3 region has 14 residues. CDR1 and CDR2 from the germline V gene are LGHDT and YNNKEL (reference sequence). The ends were cut back, 1 base at V and 2 bases at J, with 6 bases in the middle. The CDR3 loop is CASSQGQGNQPQHF. DNA for the CDR3: TGTGCCAGCAGCCAAGGACAGGGCAATCAGCCCCAGCATTTT.

The chain couples TRBV5-3 to TRBJ1-5; TRBD1 matches at 9 bases. TRBV5-3 is treated as an ORF (open reading frame) with a function not yet certain. This CDR3 comprises 18 residues. V lost 4 bases, J lost 3 bases, and 14 bases stayed unmatched. CDR3 loop: CARSGDRVKREYNQPQHF. DNA of the CDR3: TGTGCCAGAAGCGGGGACAGGGTAAAACGAGAGTACAATCAGCCCCAGCATTTT.

This rearrangement joins TRBV24-1 to TRBJ2-3; 7 nucleotides line up with TRBD2. The CDR3 consists of 16 residues. The V and J ends lost 5 bases and 2 bases, in that order; junction bases with no gene match: 9. Germline V lookup: CDR1 KGHDR, CDR2 SFDVKD. The DNA for the CDR3 is TGTGCCACCAGTGGAGCGGGGTGGGGAAACACAGATACGCAGTATTTT. Amino acid sequence: CATSGAGWGNTDTQYF.

This clone was observed once. J is TRBJ2-1 and V is TRBV7-3, with D unclear. The germline CDR1 and CDR2 sequences are SGHTA and FQGTGA. Trimming removed 3 bases at V and 0 bases at J, with 9 bases between. The CDR3 runs to 15 residues. The CDR3 DNA is TGTGCCAGCAGCTTTAGTCGGAGCTCCTACAATGAGCAGTTCTTC. This codes for CASSFSRSSYNEQFF.

The gene calls are TRBV7-3 and TRBJ1-4, with 9 bases lining up with TRBD1. The CDR3 is 15 residues long. Germline CDR1 is SGHTA and CDR2 is FQGTGA. V lost 4 bases, J lost 5 bases, and 5 bases stayed unmatched. The CDR3 sequence is CASSSSGTGNEKLFF. In DNA, the CDR3 is TGTGCCAGCAGCTCGTCGGGGACAGGGAATGAAAAACTGTTTTTT.

V and J are TRBV20-1 and TRBJ1-1, with D uncertain. V lost 5 bases and J 5 bases, leaving 6 bases between the germline ends. Germline V gene lookup returns CDR1 DFQATT and CDR2 SNEGSKA (reference sequence). The CDR3 runs 10 residues. DNA of the CDR3: TGCAGTGCTCGGTGGACTGAAGCTTTCTTT. Its protein product is CSARWTEAFF.

The chain recombines TRBV29-1 with TRBJ2-7, with D possibly TRBD2 on 6 matching bases. CDR3 length: 14 amino acids. The ends were cut back, 4 bases at V and 0 bases at J, with 13 bases in the middle. Germline-derived CDR1 and CDR2 are SQVTM and ANQGSEA. CDR3 region: CSVVGGEISYEQYF. The CDR3 DNA reads as TGCAGCGTTGTGGGCGGGGAGATCTCCTACGAGCAGTACTTC.

The rearrangement uses TRBV9 and TRBJ2-2, with 10 bases that match TRBD1. The J segment lost 0 bases and the V segment lost 4 bases, leaving 6 bases of the junction unmatched. This CDR3 region has 17 residues. CDR1 is SGDLS and CDR2 is YYNGEE in the germline V gene. CDR3 bases: TGTGCCAGCAGCCTCGGGACAGGGGCCCCGAACACCGGGGAGCTGTTTTTT. Translation gives CASSLGTGAPNTGELFF.

The V gene is TRBV9, the J gene TRBJ2-7; TRBD2 is a possible D gene (5 bases). The CDR3 runs 14 residues. Trimming pared 0 bases from V and 2 bases from J, leaving 9 bases between. Germline CDR1 SGDLS, CDR2 YYNGEE. CDR3 sequence (DNA): TGTGCCAGCAGCGTAGGGGGAGCAACCTACGAGCAGTACTTC. Translated: CASSVGGATYEQYF. Full variable domain (rest looked up from reference TRBV9 and TRBJ2-7): DSGVTQTPKHLITATGQRVTLRCSPRSGDLSVYWYQQSLDQGLQFLIQYYNGEERAKGNILERFSAQQFPDLHSELNLSSLELGDSALYFCASSVGGATYEQYFGPGTRLTVT.

This clone was counted between two and nine times. This chain uses TRBV9 with TRBJ1-2, with no clear D. CDR1 and CDR2 (germline): SGDLS, YYNGEE. The length of the CDR3 is 13 residues. V dropped 3 bases and J dropped 2 bases, with 8 bases sitting between them. The CDR3 nucleotides are TGTGCCAGCAGCGCGACTTTAAACTATGGCTACACCTTC. Protein product: CASSATLNYGYTF.

The chain's CDR3 is CASSFRASGSGVVSADTQYF. Here the CDR3 DNA reads TGTGCCAGCAGTTTCCGCGCTAGCGGGAGTGGGGTTGTAAGCGCAGATACGCAGTATTTT. This chain connects TRBV27 to TRBJ2-3, with TRBD2 identical over 10 bases. J lost 4 bases, V lost 3 bases, and 19 bases had no gene match. Germline V gene lookup returns CDR1 MNHEY and CDR2 SMNVEV (reference sequence). This CDR3 is built from 20 residues.

This chain connects TRBV19 to TRBJ2-7, with 10 bases fitting TRBD2. Germline V gives CDR1 LNHDA, CDR2 SQIVND (reference sequence). The CDR3 is made up of 15 amino acids. Trimming cost V 4 bases and J 2 bases; bases outside gene matches: 5. In DNA form, the CDR3 reads TGTGCCAGTAGTACCTGGACTAGCGGCCCCTACGAGCAGTACTTC. It is translated as CASSTWTSGPYEQYF.

Only one count was recorded for this clone. The chain has TRBV5-6 and TRBJ2-1; 9 bases match TRBD2. The length of the CDR3 is 15 residues. V gave up 0 bases and J gave up 8 bases; unmatched junction bases: 6. CDR1 and CDR2 (germline): SGHDT, YYEEEE. The CDR3 bases are TGTGCCAGCAGCTTGGCCCTTAGCGGGAGCGATGAGCAGTTCTTC. The encoded protein is CASSLALSGSDEQFF.

V gene TRBV5-8 combines with J gene TRBJ2-5; TRBD2 might be the D (7 bases). Germline V gene lookup returns CDR1 SGHTS and CDR2 YDEGEE. The CDR3 is 15 amino acids. V lost 0 bases, J lost 1 base, and 10 bases lay in between. The CDR3 loop is CASSLAAGAQETQYF. As DNA, the CDR3 is TGTGCCAGCAGCTTGGCTGCGGGGGCCCAAGAGACCCAGTACTTC.

A single count supports this clone. V and J are TRBV4-1 and TRBJ2-2; D unclear. The CDR3 is 12 amino acids. V shed 4 bases and J shed 7 bases, with 7 bases lying between them. Per germline, CDR1 MGHRA and CDR2 YSYEKL. The chain's CDR3 is CASSLPGGELFF. DNA for the CDR3: TGCGCCAGCAGCCTTCCCGGCGGGGAGCTGTTTTTT.

The J gene is TRBJ1-1, the V gene TRBV7-8; D perhaps matches TRBD1 (6 bases). Between the trimmed V and J ends, which lost 3 bases and 10 bases, there was a span of 9 bases. The CDR3 loop spans 11 amino acids. CDR1 and CDR2 (germline): SGHVS, FQNEAQ. As DNA, the CDR3 is TGTGCCAGCAGCTTGGAAGGGGGAGCTTTCTTT. Encoded protein: CASSLEGGAFF.

The count of this clone is one. This sequence joins TRBV12-3 or TRBV12-4 and TRBJ2-3; the D is unclear. Trimming removed 7 bases at V and 5 bases at J, with 7 bases between. The CDR3 has 11 amino acids. CDR3: CASKILDTQYF. In DNA form, the CDR3 reads TGTGCCAGCAAAATATTAGATACGCAGTATTTT.

The chain is built from TRBV19 and TRBJ1-6; no clear D gene. Germline V CDR1 and CDR2: LNHDA, SQIVND (reference sequence). The CDR3 sequence is 14 residues long. V lost 5 bases and J lost 5, with 10 bases in between. The CDR3 protein is CASSSGRDNSPLHF. The CDR3 DNA follows: TGTGCCAGTAGTTCTGGGCGAGATAATTCACCCCTCCACTTT.

The chain has TRBV18 and TRBJ2-7; 11 bases match TRBD1. V gave up 6 bases and J gave up 6 bases; unmatched junction bases: 7. The CDR3 is 14 residues long. The germline gives CDR1 KGHSH, CDR2 LQKENI. Here the CDR3 DNA reads TGTGCCAGCTCCCGGGACAGGGGGACACGCGAGCAGTACTTC. It encodes CASSRDRGTREQYF.

The J gene is TRBJ2-7, the V gene TRBV1; TRBD1 reflects the table's D call only, with no check against the DNA. TRBV1 is designated a pseudogene. CDR3 length: 13 amino acids. CDR3 nucleotide sequence: TGCACCAAAACCCGGGACAGTCCTTACGAGCAGTACTTC. Its translation: CTKTRDSPYEQYF.

This chain connects TRBV4-1 to TRBJ1-1; D possibly corresponds to TRBD1 (5 bases). The CDR3 is made up of 15 amino acids. V lost 3 bases and J 1 base, leaving 12 bases between the germline ends. Per the germline V gene, CDR1 is MGHRA and CDR2 is YSYEKL. CDR3 nucleotides: TGCGCCAGCAGCCATACCGACAGACAGAACACTGAAGCTTTCTTT. Amino acid sequence: CASSHTDRQNTEAFF.